This T cell receptor beta chain was identified in a study of shared clonotypes between healthy human individuals. Study as a whole: CD4 naive cells filled three plates per donor, CD4 memory three, CD8 naive two and CD8 memory one. Broader study findings: Non-shared clonotypes displayed generation probabilities falling below those of clonotypes present in all four donors.

Details on this clone: As yet, its antigen is unknown.

Those who donated were healthy HIV-negative adults, with no recent acute infections or vaccinations reported. CDR1 and CDR2 (germline): SGHTA, FQGNSA. The CDR3 runs 14 residues. Trimming pared 7 bases from V and 5 bases from J, leaving 17 bases between. In the original analysis: Junction-only sequences produced by ImmunoSEQ had no quality scores, so filtering differed. Profiling relied on immunoSEQ multiplex PCR, and the TCRdb table lists in-frame clones only, not all of them. That table furnishes V, J and clone size, whereas the DNA furnished D and trimming. Altogether 90,000 to 130,000 clones are present, more than 65% being singletons, with the ten largest covering around 25%.

Sequencing was performed on memory CD8+ T cells sorted from blood. Subset defined: CD45RO+ cells pooled with CCR7-negative TemRA cells. J is TRBJ2-5 and V is TRBV7-2; D possibly corresponds to TRBD2 (5 bases). This receptor was identified in a woman between 25 and 40 years old in good health. CDR3 DNA: TGTGCCAGCACCATAGCGCTAGCTCTGGAGACCCAGTACTTC. This codes for CASTIALALETQYF. Looking up the rest from reference TRBV7-2 and TRBJ2-5 gives the full variable domain: GAGVSQSPSNKVTEKGKDVELRCDPISGHTALYWYRQSLGQGLEFLIYFQGNSAPDKSGLPSDRFSAERTGGSVSTLTIQRTQQEDSAVYLCASTIALALETQYFGPGTRLLVL.